Below, 16 T cell receptor beta chains from the same sample are listed, as sequenced in a study of response to subunit inactivated influenza vaccine. One entry per CDR3 protein, called by TCRdb with MiXCR from the RT-PCR reads. Of some 540,000 distinct CDR3 sequences listed, 20% to 25% were seen once; the top ten hold around 2.8%. These sequences were also reported in another study, on T cells expressing NK-cell markers. In that study: cDNA encoding TCR beta was synthesized via 5'RACE template switching incorporating UMIs.

Specimen: CD4+ T cells sorted from PBMCs, collected about 13 days after vaccination. These receptors were taken from a man in his forties or fifties who received an inactivated influenza vaccine.

V usage is TRBV5-1 and J usage is TRBJ2-3; 11 bases are a match to TRBD1. With V trimmed by 0 bases and J by 5 bases, 8 bases remained unmatched. The germline CDR1 and CDR2 sequences are SGHRS and YFSETQ. The length of the CDR3 is 17 residues. CDR3 region: CASSLAIMDRGQDTQYF. The CDR3 DNA reads TGCGCCAGCAGCTTGGCCATCATGGACAGGGGGCAAGATACGCAGTATTTT. The full variable domain, rest sourced from reference TRBV5-1 and TRBJ2-3, is KAGVTQTPRYLIKTRGQQVTLSCSPISGHRSVSWYQQTPGQGLQFLFEYFSETQRNKGNFPGRFSGRQFSNSRSEMNVSTLELGDSALYLCASSLAIMDRGQDTQYFGPGTRLTVL.

This clonotype was picked up a small number of times. This chain links TRBV5-1 with TRBJ2-7; D remains unclear. V was clipped by 1 base and J by 0 bases, with 5 bases between them. This CDR3 comprises 13 residues. Germline V gene lookup returns CDR1 SGHRS and CDR2 YFSETQ. This CDR3 reads CASSLIASYEQYF. The CDR3 DNA reads as TGCGCCAGCAGCTTGATTGCCTCCTACGAGCAGTACTTC.

The V gene is TRBV2, the J gene TRBJ2-2; D may be TRBD2 (5 bases). Trimming cost V 2 bases and J 7 bases, with 11 bases left between them. Looked up from germline, CDR1 is SNHLY and CDR2 is FYNNEI. The CDR3 has 14 residues. CDR3 sequence (DNA): TGTGCCAGCAGTGAAAGGGCTAGCTACGGGGAGCTGTTTTTT. Translation gives CASSERASYGELFF.

The chain employs TRBV6-2 or TRBV6-3 and TRBJ2-7; 9 nucleotides match TRBD1. This CDR3 spans 16 amino acids. The junction had 6 bases not matched to a gene; V was cut back by 0 bases and J by 3 bases. Germline loops: CDR1 MNHEY, CDR2 SVGEGT. CDR3 in DNA: TGTGCCAGCAGTTACTCGGACAGGGGAGAGGTCTACGAGCAGTACTTC. This translates into CASSYSDRGEVYEQYF.

This clonotype has a handful of counts. This sequence joins TRBV5-1 and TRBJ2-3; tentatively, D is TRBD2 (5 bases). The germline V and J ends were trimmed by 0 bases and 3 bases, with 11 bases remaining between them. Germline CDR1 and CDR2: SGHRS and YFSETQ. This CDR3 comprises 15 residues. The CDR3 loop reads CASSLAGKRTDTQYF. The DNA of the CDR3 is TGCGCCAGCAGCTTGGCCGGGAAGAGGACAGATACGCAGTATTTT.

This clonotype was seen repeatedly, ten times or more. The chain couples TRBV5-1 to TRBJ2-7, with 9 bases fitting TRBD1. The trim removed 4 bases at V and 4 bases at J, leaving 3 bases unmatched. This CDR3 contains 13 residues. The germline gives CDR1 SGHRS, CDR2 YFSETQ. The CDR3 sequence: CASSTGQGYEQYF. Here the CDR3 DNA reads TGCGCCAGCAGCACCGGACAGGGGTACGAGCAGTACTTC.

V is TRBV6-5 and J is TRBJ1-2; tentative D call: TRBD1 (5 bases). From germline, CDR1 is MNHEY and CDR2 SVGAGI. Trimming took off 0 bases at V and 3 bases at J, with 11 bases between the two ends. The CDR3 runs 15 residues. CDR3: CASSYSKGADYGYTF. In nucleotides, the CDR3 is TGTGCCAGCAGTTACTCGAAAGGGGCCGACTATGGCTACACCTTC.

The chain has TRBV7-2 and TRBJ2-5, with 9 bases aligning to TRBD1. Germline trimming cut 5 bases from V and 4 bases from J; bases unmatched to any gene: 8. This CDR3 contains 15 residues. Germline values: CDR1 SGHTA, CDR2 FQGNSA. The CDR3 loop is CASSLGQGGSETQYF. The DNA for the CDR3 is TGTGCCAGCAGCCTGGGACAGGGAGGGTCAGAGACCCAGTACTTC.

This clonotype has more than one count but fewer than ten. The rearrangement links TRBV7-2 to TRBJ2-3; D may be TRBD1 (5 bases). This CDR3 region has 17 residues. Trimming shortened V by 5 bases and J by 2 bases, and 20 bases separated the two germline ends. Per the germline V gene, CDR1 is SGHTA and CDR2 is FQGNSA. CDR3 residues: CASSPWVGQKNTDTQYF. The CDR3, as DNA: TGTGCCAGCAGCCCCTGGGTGGGGCAGAAGAACACAGATACGCAGTATTTT. Supplemented by reference TRBV7-2 and TRBJ2-3, the full variable domain reads GAGVSQSPSNKVTEKGKDVELRCDPISGHTALYWYRQSLGQGLEFLIYFQGNSAPDKSGLPSDRFSAERTGGSVSTLTIQRTQQEDSAVYLCASSPWVGQKNTDTQYFGPGTRLTVL.

The rearrangement links TRBV11-1 to TRBJ2-7; D unresolved. Trimming cost V 1 base and J 0 bases, with 19 bases left between them. The CDR3 totals 18 residues. Germline CDR1 and CDR2: SGHAT and FQDESV (reference sequence). CDR3: CASSLEISWVRISYEQYF. The CDR3 DNA sequence: TGTGCCAGCAGCTTAGAAATCAGTTGGGTGCGGATCTCCTACGAGCAGTACTTC.

V and J are TRBV6-5 and TRBJ2-1; 9 nucleotides match TRBD1. There are 15 residues in the CDR3. V lost 5 bases, J lost 4 bases, and 6 bases stayed unmatched. Germline CDR1 reads MNHEY; CDR2 reads SVGAGI. The CDR3 DNA reads as TGTGCCAGCAGTACTTGGGGACAGGGTTACAATGAGCAGTTCTTC. It yields the protein CASSTWGQGYNEQFF.

This clonotype was seen ten or more times. J is TRBJ2-5 and V is TRBV10-3; no firm D call. The CDR3 contains 14 residues. The V and J ends lost 3 bases and 2 bases respectively, with 10 bases between them. Germline V gives CDR1 ENHRY, CDR2 SYGVKD. The CDR3 nucleotides read TGTGCCATCAGTGAAAGGAATGCTCAAGAGACCCAGTACTTC. Its translation: CAISERNAQETQYF.

A few counts support this clonotype. This chain connects TRBV10-3 to TRBJ2-7, with D possibly TRBD2 on 6 matching bases. Per the germline V gene, CDR1 is ENHRY and CDR2 is SYGVKD. Trimming cost V 3 bases and J 5 bases, with 11 bases left between them. CDR3 length equals 13 residues. The CDR3 DNA follows: TGTGCCATCAGTGACTCGACTAGTCACGAGCAGTACTTC. Its translation is CAISDSTSHEQYF.

This clonotype was detected a few times. The chain uses TRBV5-6 and TRBJ2-5; 10 positions match TRBD2. There are 15 residues in the CDR3. V lost 0 bases and J lost 5; bases outside the gene matches: 4. The germline V gene encodes CDR1 SGHDT and CDR2 YYEEEE. CDR3 sequence: CASSLGLAGLETQYF. CDR3 in DNA: TGTGCCAGCAGCTTGGGACTAGCGGGTTTGGAGACCCAGTACTTC. The full variable domain, in which reference TRBV5-6 and TRBJ2-5 provide the parts outside the CDR3, is DAGVTQSPTHLIKTRGQQVTLRCSPKSGHDTVSWYQQALGQGPQFIFQYYEEEERQRGNFPDRFSGHQFPNYSSELNVNALLLGDSALYLCASSLGLAGLETQYFGPGTRLLVL.

The J gene is TRBJ2-7, the V gene TRBV5-4; TRBD1 aligns across 9 bases. CDR1 is SGHNT, CDR2 YYREEE, per germline (reference sequence). V shed 4 bases and J 4 bases; nucleotides not matched to a gene: 12. This CDR3 contains 16 residues. The CDR3: CASSPTQGAGGYEQYF. CDR3 DNA sequence: TGTGCCAGCAGCCCTACACAGGGGGCAGGTGGTTACGAGCAGTACTTC.

There are a few counts of this clonotype. The CDR3 is CATKRREGTAGELFF. CDR3 DNA: TGTGCCACTAAGAGGCGTGAAGGGACCGCCGGGGAGCTGTTTTTT. The chain carries TRBV6-1 and TRBJ2-2, with D tentatively TRBD1 or TRBD2 (5 bases each). The V gene lost 10 bases and the J gene lost 6 bases, with 21 bases spanning the gap. Germline CDR1 and CDR2: MNHNS and SASEGT. The CDR3 is 15 residues long.